These 21 T cell receptor beta chains came from one sample sequenced in a study of regulatory T cells in long-lasting Graves disease. Indicated time point: newly diagnosed GD, antithyroid drugs for less than 3 months. The TCR library was made from RNA extracted from PBMCs. With iRepertoire HTBI primers and Arm-PCR of CDR3 regions, TCR beta libraries were built. Each CDR3 protein is one row after TCRdb ran MiXCR on the multiplex PCR reads. The data show more than 400,000 distinct CDR3 sequences, roughly 17% seen once. The data also belong to a second study, concerning T cells in Graves' hyperthyroidism and ophthalmopathy.

The material was peripheral blood mononuclear cells (PBMCs), obtained at new diagnosis, from a patient treated with antithyroid drugs. Receptor source: a man aged 35 to 55 with Graves disease.

The V call is TRBV7-9, the J call TRBJ2-1; 7 bases fit TRBD2. CDR1 is SEHNR and CDR2 is FQNEAQ in the germline V gene (reference sequence). CDR3 length equals 15 residues. V trimming: 4 bases; J trimming: 7 bases; junction bases outside the gene matches: 10. The CDR3 protein is CASSSKHLAANEQFF. The CDR3 DNA reads as TGTGCCAGCAGCTCCAAGCATCTAGCGGCGAATGAGCAGTTCTTC. Full variable domain (remainder filled in from reference TRBV7-9 and TRBJ2-1): DTGVSQNPRHKITKRGQNVTFRCDPISEHNRLYWYRQTLGQGPEFLTYFQNEAQLEKSRLLSDRFSAERPKGSFSTLEIQRTEQGDSAMYLCASSSKHLAANEQFFGPGTRLTVL.

This rearrangement joins TRBV5-6 to TRBJ1-1; 9 bases map to TRBD1. The germline gives CDR1 SGHDT, CDR2 YYEEEE. V lost 0 bases to trimming and J lost 6 bases; unmatched junction nucleotides: 9. The CDR3 length is 16 residues. Here the CDR3 DNA reads TGTGCCAGCAGCTTGGGGACAGGGGTTTCTTCGGCTGAAGCTTTCTTT. Translation: CASSLGTGVSSAEAFF.

CDR3 in amino acids: CASSYSRATYEQYF. The CDR3 nucleotides are TGTGCCAGCAGTTACTCCAGGGCTACCTACGAGCAGTACTTC. The V and J genes are TRBV6-2 or TRBV6-3 and TRBJ2-7; D is perhaps TRBD1 (5 bases). Per germline, CDR1 MNHEY and CDR2 SVGEGT. Trimming took 0 bases from V and 2 from J, leaving 8 bases between them. The CDR3 has 14 amino acids.

This sequence joins TRBV3-1 and TRBJ2-4; 8 bases are shared with TRBD1. Germline V gene data show CDR1 as LGHDT and CDR2 as YNNKEL (reference sequence). V lost 4 bases to trimming and J lost 7 bases; unmatched junction nucleotides: 6. CDR3 length: 14 amino acids. The CDR3 DNA follows: TGTGCCAGCAGCCGCTGGACAGGGAAGAACATTCAGTACTTC. This codes for CASSRWTGKNIQYF.

The sample holds many counts of this clonotype. The CDR3, as DNA: TGTGCCAGCAGCTTGGTCCCGGGATTAGCCAAAAACATTCAGTACTTC. Amino acids: CASSLVPGLAKNIQYF. V is TRBV11-2 and J is TRBJ2-4; possibly TRBD2 for D (5 bases). Trimming removed 3 bases at V and 0 bases at J, with 12 bases between. The length of the CDR3 is 16 residues. The germline V gene has CDR1 SGHAT and CDR2 FQNNGV.

This chain connects TRBV6-5 to TRBJ2-5; a weak D match, TRBD1 (5 bases). CDR3 length: 16 residues. The V gene lost 0 bases and the J gene lost 5 bases, with 16 bases spanning the gap. The germline gives CDR1 MNHEY, CDR2 SVGAGI. The DNA of the CDR3 is TGTGCCAGCAGTTACTCATATAGTAGCAGGGCGGAGACCCAGTACTTC. Translation gives CASSYSYSSRAETQYF.

V and J are TRBV20-1 and TRBJ1-6, with unresolved D. V dropped 1 base and J dropped 11 bases, with 9 bases sitting between them. CDR1 DFQATT and CDR2 SNEGSKA come from the germline V gene (reference sequence). The CDR3 is 12 residues long. CDR3 bases: TGCAGTGCTAGAGTGGCAGGCCCACCCCTCCACTTT. Residues: CSARVAGPPLHF.

This clonotype occurred a few times. The chain uses TRBV29-1 and TRBJ2-1, with 11 bases lining up with TRBD2. There are 14 residues in the CDR3. Losses at the gene ends were 4 bases for V and 3 bases for J; bases not matched to a gene: 2. CDR1 is SQVTM and CDR2 is ANQGSEA in the germline V gene. The CDR3 spells CSVGGLAVYNEQFF. The CDR3 DNA sequence: TGCAGCGTTGGGGGACTAGCGGTCTACAATGAGCAGTTCTTC.

This clonotype was seen ten or more times. The V call is TRBV5-1, the J call TRBJ2-1; 8 bases match TRBD2. V trimming: 2 bases; J trimming: 9 bases; junction bases outside the gene matches: 10. The CDR3 has 15 amino acids. Germline CDR1 and CDR2: SGHRS and YFSETQ. The CDR3 DNA sequence: TGCGCCAGCAGCTTCGCCGGACTAGCCGGATCTGAGCAGTTCTTC. Encoded protein: CASSFAGLAGSEQFF.

As regards this clonotype: One base away lies a much larger clone, so this may be a sequencing read error. The chain joins TRBV12-3 or TRBV12-4 to TRBJ2-2; 11 bases match TRBD2. The V segment lost 1 base and the J segment 4 bases; nucleotides outside the gene matches: 5. The CDR3 extends over 17 amino acids. CDR3 nucleotides: TGTGCCAGCAGTTTAGTACTAGCGGGAGTTTGCACCGGGGAGCTGTTTTTT. Its translation is CASSLVLAGVCTGELFF.

The V and J genes are TRBV28 and TRBJ2-5; D uncertain. CDR1 is MDHEN and CDR2 is SYDVKM in the germline V gene. The ends were cut back, 3 bases at V and 5 bases at J, with 13 bases in the middle. The CDR3 totals 14 residues. The CDR3 reads CASSFPGSSETQYF. The CDR3 DNA reads as TGTGCCAGCAGTTTCCCCGGCAGTTCGGAGACCCAGTACTTC.

This clonotype has ten or more counts. J is TRBJ1-2 and V is TRBV28, with 7 positions matching TRBD1. Trimming took 6 bases from V and 8 from J; bases not matched to a gene: 6. This CDR3 comprises 12 residues. Per germline, CDR1 MDHEN and CDR2 SYDVKM. The CDR3 DNA is TGTGCCAGCAGCTCTACAGGGGTCGGCTACACCTTC. This translates into CASSSTGVGYTF.

Concerning this clonotype: The conserved phenylalanine or tryptophan is not found at the CDR3 terminus, so this likely reflects a read error. The genes are TRBV11-2 and TRBJ1-2; 10 bases line up with TRBD1. Germline lookup yields CDR1 SGHAT and CDR2 FQNNGV. The CDR3 loop spans 15 amino acids. J lost 4 bases, V lost 6 bases, and 8 bases had no gene match. The CDR3 sequence is CASRKPGQGFYGYTI. The CDR3, as DNA: TGTGCCAGCAGAAAACCGGGACAGGGGTTCTATGGCTACACCATC.

About this clonotype: Being one base from a much bigger clone, this may be a read error. The chain joins TRBV7-2 to TRBJ2-1; a weak D match, TRBD1 (6 bases). The germline V gene has CDR1 SGHTA and CDR2 FQGNSA. V shed 2 bases and J shed 10 bases, with 18 bases lying between them. The CDR3 loop spans 15 amino acids. This CDR3 is CASSLNGDKLYEQFF. The DNA for the CDR3 is TGTGCCAGCAGCTTAAACGGGGACAAACTCTACGAGCAGTTCTTC.

This clonotype was counted at least ten times. This chain joins TRBV18 and TRBJ1-5; D possibly corresponds to TRBD1 (5 bases). CDR1 and CDR2 (germline): KGHSH, LQKENI. The CDR3 extends over 14 amino acids. Trimming removed 5 bases from V and 9 bases from J, with 17 bases in between. The CDR3 coding sequence is TGTGCCAGCTCATACGACCGTGGGGCTCGGCCCCAGCATTTT. Translated: CASSYDRGARPQHF.

The chain carries TRBV3-1 and TRBJ1-1, with a tentative D call TRBD1 (6 bases). Trimming shortened V by 3 bases and J by 12 bases, and 20 bases separated the two germline ends. This CDR3 has 14 residues. The germline CDR1 and CDR2 sequences are LGHDT and YNNKEL (reference sequence). This CDR3 reads CASSHAQGPWGTFF. The CDR3 DNA follows: TGTGCCAGCAGCCATGCTCAGGGGCCGTGGGGTACTTTCTTT. The entire variable domain, with the rest obtained from reference TRBV3-1 and TRBJ1-1, is as follows: DTAVSQTPKYLVTQMGNDKSIKCEQNLGHDTMYWYKQDSKKFLKIMFSYNNKELIINETVPNRFSPKSPDKAHLNLHINSLELGDSAVYFCASSHAQGPWGTFFGQGTRLTVV.

Many counts were recorded for this clonotype. The chain is built from TRBV6-1 and TRBJ2-5; TRBD2 matches 13 bases. The V gene's germline CDR1 is MNHNS and CDR2 SASEGT. The J segment lost 2 bases and the V segment lost 5 bases, leaving 5 bases of the junction unmatched. The CDR3 contains 16 residues. As DNA, the CDR3 is TGTGCCAGCAGTCTTCCGGGACTAGCGGGACAAGAGACCCAGTACTTC. As protein: CASSLPGLAGQETQYF.

On this clonotype itself: The junction and the germline gene differ at one end; a read error may be behind it. The chain links TRBV5-1 to TRBJ1-5, with D possibly matching TRBD1 (5 bases). The germline V gene encodes CDR1 SGHRS and CDR2 YFSETQ. This CDR3 region has 14 residues. CDR3 amino acids: CASGLGRVGQPQHF. The CDR3 DNA reads as TGCGCCAGCGGCTTGGGACGGGTGGGGCAGCCCCAGCATTTT.

The rearrangement uses TRBV4-1 and TRBJ2-1, with D hard to call. Per the germline V gene, CDR1 is MGHRA and CDR2 is YSYEKL. This CDR3 is built from 16 residues. Trimming took 5 bases from V and 6 from J, leaving 20 bases between them. The CDR3 loop reads CASSNLIPWRTNEQFF. The DNA of the CDR3 is TGCGCCAGCAGCAATCTAATACCCTGGCGGACCAATGAGCAGTTCTTC.

This clonotype was observed at least ten times. This chain links TRBV20-1 with TRBJ2-5, with 8 bases that match TRBD1. The V and J ends lost 5 bases and 4 bases, in that order; junction bases with no gene match: 6. In germline, CDR1 is DFQATT, CDR2 SNEGSKA (reference sequence). The CDR3 spans 13 residues. The DNA of the CDR3 is TGCAGTGCTGGGGCGACAGGGGTAGAGACCCAGTACTTC. This gives the protein CSAGATGVETQYF.

A note on this clonotype: The junction does not match germline at one end; this may be a read error. The chain couples TRBV6-2 or TRBV6-3 to TRBJ2-2; no definite D call. The length of the CDR3 is 15 residues. Germline loops: CDR1 MNHEY, CDR2 SVGEGT. In nucleotides, the CDR3 is TGTGCCAGCAGTTACAGGTCCCCGAATACCGGGGAGCTGTTTTTT. Protein sequence: CASSYRSPNTGELFF.